The 13 T cell receptor beta chains below all came from one sample that was sequenced in a study of T cells in Graves' hyperthyroidism and ophthalmopathy. Researchers amplified the TCR beta CDR3 regions from RNA transcripts. The HTBI primer set served for first-round RT-PCR of the TCR CDR3. TCRdb re-analysed the multiplex PCR reads in MiXCR, keeping a single row per CDR3 protein. The sample carries about 520,000 distinct CDR3 sequences, roughly 24% recorded once. Sequenced: blood. These TCRs come from a woman aged 30 to 39 with Graves' ophthalmopathy.

On this clonotype: A much larger clone differs by one base, so this may be a read error. CDR3 region: CASSEWKGNTMYF. The DNA for the CDR3 is TGTGCCAGCTCCGAGTGGAAAGGAAACACCATGTATTTT. The chain combines TRBV18 with TRBJ1-3; D ambiguous. This CDR3 has 13 residues. Germline values: CDR1 KGHSH, CDR2 LQKENI.

This clonotype was detected only a few times. The chain is built from TRBV27 and TRBJ2-7; D may be TRBD1 (7 bases). CDR1 and CDR2 from the germline V gene are MNHEY and SMNVEV (reference sequence). The V end was cut by 3 bases, the J end by 3 bases, with 18 bases between. The CDR3 is made up of 16 amino acids. The CDR3 DNA sequence: TGTGCCAGCAGTTTTTTAGGAGGGGGCCCGGACTACGAGCAGTACTTC. This sequence encodes CASSFLGGGPDYEQYF.

This clonotype was counted many times. The V call is TRBV2, the J call TRBJ1-2; possibly TRBD1 for D (6 bases). The CDR3 is made up of 13 amino acids. Germline assignment: CDR1 SNHLY and CDR2 FYNNEI. V was pared by 0 bases and J by 4 bases, with 6 bases between. CDR3 protein: CASSEARGYGYTF. DNA for the CDR3: TGTGCCAGCAGTGAAGCCAGGGGCTATGGCTACACCTTC.

This clonotype was counted ten times or more. The chain uses TRBV27 and TRBJ1-1; D remains ambiguous. V was pared by 6 bases and J by 5 bases, with 19 bases between. Germline V CDR1 and CDR2: MNHEY, SMNVEV (reference sequence). The CDR3 is 15 amino acids. CDR3 DNA sequence: TGTGCCAGCAGCCAACTAATGGGCAGCCGAACTGAAGCTTTCTTT. Its protein is CASSQLMGSRTEAFF.

The chain uses TRBV19 and TRBJ1-2; no reliable D call. Germline CDR1 is LNHDA and CDR2 is SQIVND (reference sequence). V lost 0 bases to trimming and J lost 7 bases, with 15 bases between them. This CDR3 region has 15 residues. CDR3 region: CASSIENVSHRGYTF. Here the CDR3 DNA reads TGTGCCAGTAGTATAGAGAACGTCTCCCACCGTGGCTACACCTTC.

The rearrangement joins TRBV11-2 to TRBJ2-5; the match to TRBD2 covers 11 bases. Germline V gene lookup returns CDR1 SGHAT and CDR2 FQNNGV. The trim removed 1 base at V and 5 bases at J, leaving 9 bases unmatched. This CDR3 is built from 17 residues. The CDR3 DNA reads as TGTGCCAGCAGCTTAGGAACGCTAGCGGGAGGCGGCGAGACCCAGTACTTC. As protein: CASSLGTLAGGGETQYF.

The V and J genes are TRBV20-1 and TRBJ2-5, with D perhaps TRBD2 (5 bases). The V end was cut by 5 bases, the J end by 6 bases, with 16 bases between. The CDR3 extends over 13 amino acids. Germline V gene data show CDR1 as DFQATT and CDR2 as SNEGSKA (reference sequence). The CDR3 DNA reads as TGCAGTGCTCCCTCCTTCGGGGAACAGACCCAGTACTTC. It is translated as CSAPSFGEQTQYF.

This clonotype was seen repeatedly, ten times or more. This chain connects TRBV6-5 to TRBJ1-3, with D hard to call. Looked up from germline, CDR1 is MNHEY and CDR2 is SVGAGI. V shed 0 bases and J shed 1 base, with 4 bases lying between them. There are 14 residues in the CDR3. The CDR3 loop reads CASSYSRSGNTIYF. The CDR3, as DNA: TGTGCCAGCAGTTACTCGAGATCTGGAAACACCATATATTTT.

The V and J genes are TRBV11-2 and TRBJ2-2; D call uncertain. V lost 5 bases and J 0 bases, leaving 13 bases between the germline ends. This CDR3 is 16 amino acids long. CDR1 and CDR2 (germline): SGHAT, FQNNGV. This chain's CDR3 is CASSPEVGSNTGELFF. In DNA form, the CDR3 reads TGTGCCAGCAGCCCAGAGGTCGGGTCGAACACCGGGGAGCTGTTTTTT.

The chain uses TRBV20-1 and TRBJ1-5; maybe TRBD1 (5 bases). Germline assignment: CDR1 DFQATT and CDR2 SNEGSKA (reference sequence). The CDR3 has 17 amino acids. With 6 bases removed from V and 3 bases from J, the gap between germline ends came to 24 bases. CDR3 in amino acids: CSAPSQGGPPNNQPQHF. CDR3 nucleotides: TGCAGTGCCCCTTCCCAGGGAGGGCCGCCCAACAATCAGCCCCAGCATTTT.

The sample holds many counts of this clonotype. V usage is TRBV10-3 and J usage is TRBJ2-5; 9 bases fit TRBD1. CDR3 size: 14 residues. CDR1 and CDR2 from the germline V gene are ENHRY and SYGVKD. V shed 4 bases and J 5 bases; nucleotides not matched to a gene: 5. In nucleotides, the CDR3 is TGTGCCATCAGTGGGACAGGGGAGCGCGAGACCCAGTACTTC. This codes for CAISGTGERETQYF.

This clonotype was seen just once. The chain carries TRBV19 and TRBJ1-5; unclear D gene. Germline V CDR1 and CDR2: LNHDA, SQIVND (reference sequence). The ends were cut back, 3 bases at V and 2 bases at J, with 8 bases in the middle. This CDR3 is 14 amino acids long. The CDR3, as DNA: TGTGCCAGTAGTATGGAGGGTGGCAATCAGCCCCAGCATTTT. It yields the protein CASSMEGGNQPQHF.

Ten or more counts support this clonotype. A much larger clonotype is one base distant, so this may be a read error. The chain employs TRBV6-2 or TRBV6-3 and TRBJ1-1, with no clear D. The germline V gene encodes CDR1 MNHEY and CDR2 SVGEGT. V was clipped by 8 bases and J by 0 bases, with 22 bases between them. The CDR3 runs to 17 residues. The CDR3 region has the DNA TGTGCCAGCGCCCCCCATTTCAGATTTCCAGTGAACACTGAAGCTTTCTTT. It codes for CASAPHFRFPVNTEAFF.